This T cell receptor (beta chain) is drawn from a study of post-analysis software for immune sequencing data. Study-level points and caveats: In patients, TRBV5-6, TRBV5-1 and TRBV20-1 belonged to five TRBV segments found more frequently than in controls.

Unique molecular identifiers tagged the TCR beta cDNA libraries. TCRdb processed the PCR reads anew with MiXCR; each CDR3 protein has one entry. Of roughly 600,000 distinct CDR3 sequences in the sample, 40% to 50% were seen once. The CDR3 consists of 19 residues. The ends were cut back, 7 bases at V and 0 bases at J, with 25 bases in the middle. The germline CDR1 and CDR2 sequences are MNHEY and SVGAGI. Regarding this clonotype: Its antigen remains unidentified.

The material sequenced was blood. This clonotype was sampled from a girl under 18 with multiple sclerosis. The chain employs TRBV6-5 and TRBJ1-5; D unclear. The CDR3: CASNSEEIPDYYSNQPQHF. The CDR3 coding sequence is TGTGCCAGCAATTCTGAGGAGATCCCGGACTATTATAGCAATCAGCCCCAGCATTTT.